The 2 T cell receptor beta chains below come from one sample, sequenced in a study of blood T cells in healthy people across ages (dated by TCRdb to the mid-2010s). Libraries were prepared through 5' RACE. TCRdb records Illumina HiSeq 2500 as the sequencer. A second PCR of roughly 6 to 12 cycles was run with a J-beta primer mix and a sample-barcoded 5' primer. Clones were called with MiXCR by TCRdb after fastp trimmed the public reads at Q25, and only in-frame beta chains were retained. Rows matching on CDR3 protein sequence are summarized as one entry with the most common DNA and genes. The sample records about 680,000 distinct CDR3 sequences, around 45% of which are singletons. The ten largest clones add up to 30% to 40% of the sample. The specimen sequenced was blood. Receptor source: a woman aged 55-69 years in good health.

The chain is built from TRBV4-1 and TRBJ1-1; maybe TRBD1 (5 bases). The CDR3 extends over 15 amino acids. CDR1 and CDR2 (germline): MGHRA, YSYEKL. V gave up 0 bases and J gave up 3 bases, with 11 bases separating them. The CDR3, as DNA: TGCGCCAGCAGCCAAGAAGTTCGACAGTACACTGAAGCTTTCTTT. Its protein is CASSQEVRQYTEAFF.

The chain has TRBV20-1 and TRBJ2-4; D is ambiguous. TRBJ2-5 explains the end of the DNA better; the J call may be wrong. The CDR3 covers 13 residues. Germline assignment: CDR1 DFQATT and CDR2 SNEGSKA (reference sequence). CDR3 DNA sequence: TGCAGTGCGTACGTTCCTGCCCAAGAGACCCAGTACTTC. It codes for CSAYVPAQETQYF.